The present TCR beta chain was sequenced within a study of beta chain features in type 1 diabetes (dated by TCRdb to 2016 to 2019). Describing the broader study: Mean age, gender distribution, total cell number and subset yield did not differ between patients and healthy donors. In the study, TCRB repertoires of sorted circulating CD4+ T cell subsets from recently diagnosed type 1 diabetes patients were compared with those of matched healthy donors. Regulatory and stem cell-like memory subsets were obtained from only 8 patients and roughly 8 healthy donors, while naive and central memory subsets were obtained from all 30 or so donors. A total of 100 million to 110 million sorted cells were examined across all samples, and a strong correlation was observed between cell number per subset and RNA yield. Study-level results and caveats: Because the HLA sub-analyses included only small numbers of individuals, any influence of HLA type on TCRB rearrangement was left unresolved. In all four CD4+ subsets, TCRB CDR3 length was moderately but significantly shorter in type 1 diabetes patients. Patients with type 1 diabetes made fewer insertions and deleted more nucleotides at VDJ recombination sites, implying thymic rearrangement abnormalities. Because cDNA rather than genomic DNA was sequenced, highly expressing activated cells could have been over-represented, although no difference in activation and CD3 levels was found between groups. PCR might favor shorter templates, but patient and control samples were amplified and corrected together, so any skew would affect both groups equally. Naive, central memory and regulatory TCRB repertoires appeared more similar among patients than among healthy donors.

A single peripheral blood draw of 90 to 150 mL on average was collected from each donor into heparinised tubes. A BD FACSAria II and a panel including CD45RO, CCR7, CD25, CD127, CD95 and CD27 were used to sort naive, central memory, regulatory and stem cell-like memory CD4+ T cells. All sorted populations exceeded 98% purity. Right away, PBMCs were isolated by Lymphoprep density gradient centrifugation and were stained directly, with no culture step. To minimize batch effects, samples were stained and sorted in pairs, one healthy donor with one patient per experiment. From cysteine to phenylalanine, the CDR3 is 14 amino acids long. The entry retains the CDR3 DNA only, 42 bases that are in frame from base 1. The junction carries 11 bases between V and J, which are trimmed by 1 base and 8 bases respectively. According to the germline V gene (reference sequence), CDR1 reads LNHDA and CDR2 reads SQIVND.

The High Capacity cDNA Reverse Transcription Kit was used to reverse transcribe all of the isolated RNA, meaning that expressed TCRB transcripts were what got sequenced. Naive, central memory and regulatory T cell samples underwent deep immunoSEQ sequencing, averaging about 3.5 million total reads per sample. Sorted cells were lysed in RLT buffer, and RNA was extracted using DNase-treated RNeasy Micro or Mini kits according to cell number. To prevent cross-contamination, each cell subset was processed individually, whereas patient and healthy donor samples were processed jointly. The immunoSEQ multiplex PCR was used to amplify TCRB sequences from cDNA, generating 87-bp fragments that spanned the CDR3 region. Amplicons were sequenced on the Illumina HiSeq platform. The authors processed their data as follows. Synthetic template baselines were used to correct PCR bias computationally, reads within Hamming distance 2 were collapsed together, and singletons that could not be merged were discarded. Reads were aligned to IMGT to assign V, D and J genes, CDR3 length, and insertions or deletions at six rearrangement sites. Within each subset, clonotype counts were normalized to sorted cell number, and only after that were true diversity and Gini coefficients computed with the tcR R package. Repertoire sharing was quantified using the overlap coefficient calculated on TCRB nucleotide sequences. Out-of-frame TCRB sequences from naive cells were analyzed as a proxy for the pre-selection repertoire. In its TCRdb copy, this immuneACCESS table keeps in-frame sequences only and misses some clones. Where compared with another copy, unresolved V genes explain less than half of these, and the others have no known cause. V and J calls and clone size are given by that table; D and trimming were obtained from the DNA. Within this sample are some 240,000 clones, with roughly 16% of them counted one time only. Of the sample, 0.065% to 0.1% falls within the top ten clones.

This clone was observed a handful of times. The target of this receptor is not known. Nothing much larger sits one base from this clone, and base qualities are not available. The chain links TRBV19 with TRBJ2-2; the D gene assignment is ambiguous. The sequence derives from a man aged 30 to 45 with type 1 diabetes. The sample consisted of naive CD4+ T cells from blood. The cell subset or site label corresponds to: true naive CD4+ T cells. For the CDR3, the sequence is CASSIALPRGELFF. The DNA is as follows: TGTGCCAGTAGTATAGCCTTACCCCGAGGGGAGCTGTTTTTT. The reference TRBV19 and TRBJ2-2 proteins fill in what lies around the CDR3, so the full variable domain reads DGGITQSPKYLFRKEGQNVTLSCEQNLNHDAMYWYRQDPGQGLRLIYYSQIVNDFQKGDIAEGYSVSREKKESFPLTVTSAQKNPTAFYLCASSIALPRGELFFGEGSRLTVL.